The 15 T cell receptor beta chains presented below share a single source sample, sequenced in a study of blood T cell repertoires in COVID-19. Method: immunoSEQ multiplex PCR; TCRdb's copy keeps in-frame clones and lacks some. The table includes a few hundred thousand clones, around 91% detected once. The sequencing sample was made of PBMCs or T cells enriched from blood (not recorded which). These TCRs come from a young woman with acute COVID-19.

This CDR3 reads CASSLMLNTGELFF. In nucleotides, the CDR3 is TGTGCCAGCAGTTTAATGCTAAACACCGGGGAGCTGTTTTTT. The V call is TRBV28, the J call TRBJ2-2; D remains ambiguous. This CDR3 is built from 14 residues. The germline V and J ends were trimmed by 2 bases and 2 bases, with 6 bases remaining between them. Germline V gives CDR1 MDHEN, CDR2 SYDVKM. Full variable domain (rest looked up from reference TRBV28 and TRBJ2-2): DVKVTQSSRYLVKRTGEKVFLECVQDMDHENMFWYRQDPGLGLRLIYFSYDVKMKEKGDIPEGYSVSREKKERFSLILESASTNQTSMYLCASSLMLNTGELFFGEGSRLTVL.

This clone was recorded only once. CDR3 sequence (DNA): TGTGCCAGCAGCCTACAGGGGAGCTCCTATAATTCACCCCTCCACTTT. Its translation: CASSLQGSSYNSPLHF. The V and J genes are TRBV5-6 and TRBJ1-6; 7 bases line up with TRBD1. The CDR3 runs 16 residues. The V and J ends lost 4 bases and 0 bases, in that order; junction bases with no gene match: 4. The V gene's germline CDR1 is SGHDT and CDR2 YYEEEE.

The gene calls are TRBV2 and TRBJ1-2, with 7 bases fitting TRBD1. CDR3 length: 12 amino acids. CDR1 is SNHLY and CDR2 is FYNNEI in the germline V gene. Unmatched junction bases numbered 6, after V lost 6 bases and J lost 8 bases. CDR3 amino acids: CASRRGQRGYTF. CDR3 in DNA: TGTGCCAGCAGAAGGGGGCAGAGAGGCTACACCTTC.

The gene calls are TRBV19 and TRBJ2-5, with D tentatively TRBD1 (5 bases). This CDR3 contains 15 residues. Germline values: CDR1 LNHDA, CDR2 SQIVND (reference sequence). The V and J ends lost 3 bases and 5 bases respectively, with 16 bases between them. CDR3 residues: CASSILGATPETQYF. DNA for the CDR3: TGTGCCAGTAGTATTTTAGGGGCAACCCCGGAGACCCAGTACTTC.

V is TRBV19 and J is TRBJ1-1, with a possible D match to TRBD1 (6 bases). The CDR3 is 15 residues long. The germline gives CDR1 LNHDA, CDR2 SQIVND (reference sequence). The V and J ends lost 5 bases and 4 bases respectively, with 17 bases between them. CDR3 DNA sequence: TGTGCCAGTAGTCAGGGGATCAAGGGGCGCACTGAAGCTTTCTTT. Protein: CASSQGIKGRTEAFF.

The CDR3 coding sequence is TGTGCCAGCAATGACCCCGGGGGGCGCAACTATGGCTACACCTTC. Translated, it gives CASNDPGGRNYGYTF. The rearrangement uses TRBV28 and TRBJ1-2; D is perhaps TRBD1 (6 bases). V was pared by 7 bases and J by 2 bases, with 17 bases between. The CDR3 has 15 amino acids. The germline CDR1 and CDR2 sequences are MDHEN and SYDVKM.

The chain joins TRBV5-5 to TRBJ2-2; 7 bases are shared with TRBD1. CDR1 is SGHKS, CDR2 YYEKEE, per germline (reference sequence). V trimming: 5 bases; J trimming: 3 bases; junction bases outside the gene matches: 4. There are 14 residues in the CDR3. The CDR3: CASSKGQYTGELFF. For the CDR3, the DNA is TGTGCCAGCAGTAAGGGACAGTACACCGGGGAGCTGTTTTTT.

V is TRBV11-2 and J is TRBJ1-1; D uncertain. Between the trimmed V and J ends, which lost 3 bases and 13 bases, there was a span of 15 bases. CDR1 SGHAT and CDR2 FQNNGV come from the germline V gene. The CDR3 covers 12 residues. As DNA, the CDR3 is TGTGCCAGCAGCTTGGGATCGGGGTTTTTTTTCTTT. It codes for CASSLGSGFFFF.

The V gene is TRBV6-6, the J gene TRBJ2-7; TRBD2 aligns across 11 bases. From germline, CDR1 is MNHNY and CDR2 SVGAGI (reference sequence). Trimming at V came to 6 bases and at J to 7 bases, leaving 8 bases not matched to a gene. There are 14 residues in the CDR3. The CDR3 DNA reads as TGTGCCAGCAGCCCCGGGACTAGCGGTAGGGAGCAGTACTTC. It yields the protein CASSPGTSGREQYF.

The V and J genes are TRBV29-1 and TRBJ2-2, with TRBD1 matching over 7 bases. The junction had 2 bases not matched to a gene; V was cut back by 6 bases and J by 7 bases. CDR3 size: 11 residues. Germline CDR1 SQVTM, CDR2 ANQGSEA. The chain's CDR3 is CSVTGFGELFF. The CDR3 region has the DNA TGCAGCGTGACAGGGTTCGGGGAGCTGTTTTTT.

This chain connects TRBV7-9 to TRBJ2-5; no reliable D call. The V and J ends lost 5 bases and 5 bases respectively, with 9 bases between them. This CDR3 is 12 amino acids long. Germline loops: CDR1 SEHNR, CDR2 FQNEAQ (reference sequence). In DNA form, the CDR3 reads TGTGCCAGCAGCACAAGTCTCGAGACCCAGTACTTC. Its protein is CASSTSLETQYF.

The chain has TRBV2 and TRBJ1-2; D not resolved. The CDR3 loop spans 12 amino acids. V lost 7 bases, J lost 8 bases, and 14 bases lay in between. CDR1 and CDR2 (germline): SNHLY, FYNNEI. CDR3 residues: CASMLSVKGYTF. The CDR3 coding sequence is TGTGCCAGCATGCTGAGTGTGAAGGGCTACACCTTC.

J is TRBJ2-5 and V is TRBV10-3, with D maybe TRBD1 (6 bases). V was shortened by 8 bases and J by 1 base, with 8 bases between the two germline ends. The CDR3 consists of 12 residues. Germline lookup yields CDR1 ENHRY and CDR2 SYGVKD. CDR3 sequence (DNA): TGTGCCATCCTGGACAGCCAAGAGACCCAGTACTTC. Protein product: CAILDSQETQYF.

The gene calls are TRBV19 and TRBJ2-1; TRBD2 aligns across 11 bases. CDR3 length equals 16 residues. The germline V gene encodes CDR1 LNHDA and CDR2 SQIVND (reference sequence). The junction had 8 bases not matched to a gene; V was cut back by 8 bases and J by 2 bases. The CDR3 loop reads CASRGTSGRPYNEQFF. The CDR3 nucleotides read TGTGCCAGTCGTGGAACTAGCGGGAGACCCTACAATGAGCAGTTCTTC.

The chain is built from TRBV29-1 and TRBJ2-7; D may be TRBD1 (6 bases). Germline CDR1 and CDR2: SQVTM and ANQGSEA. The CDR3 loop spans 12 amino acids. Trimming took off 4 bases at V and 7 bases at J, with 14 bases between the two ends. The CDR3 is CSVARDTGEQYF. The CDR3, as DNA: TGCAGCGTTGCCCGGGACACTGGGGAGCAGTACTTC.